These T cell receptor beta chains were read from a single sample in a study of cytomegalovirus exposure and HLA in healthy donors. Sequenced by immunoSEQ multiplex PCR; TCRdb stores in-frame clones only, minus some. The repertoire has more than 150,000 clones, 70% to 90% of them found once; the top ten carry about 9.3%. The specimen sequenced was PBMCs. The source is a man younger than 35 in good health and CMV-seropositive. The CDR3 runs from the conserved cysteine through the conserved F or W. A D gene is named only where the DNA matches it firmly. Clone size is not always given. Where it is, it says once, few, many or a class for expanded clones.

J gene: TRBJ1-4; D gene: .; V gene: TRBV19; clone size: .; CDR3 DNA: TGTGCCAGTAGTATATCGGCAGTCGGGAAACTGTTTTTT; CDR3 protein: CASSISAVGKLFF
J gene: TRBJ2-7; D gene: TRBD2; V gene: TRBV5-5; clone size: .; CDR3 DNA: TGTGCCAGCAGCCTAGGACTAGCGGTCTCCTACGAGCAGTACTTC; CDR3 protein: CASSLGLAVSYEQYF
J gene: TRBJ1-1; D gene: TRBD1; V gene: TRBV30; clone size: .; CDR3 DNA: TGTGCCTGGGAGATGACAGGGAGGTTTGGAGCTTTCTTT; CDR3 protein: CAWEMTGRFGAFF
J gene: TRBJ1-4; D gene: TRBD1; V gene: TRBV6-1; clone size: .; CDR3 DNA: TGTGCCAGCAGTGAAGGGACAGGGGGGGAAAAACTGTTTTTT; CDR3 protein: CASSEGTGGEKLFF
J gene: TRBJ2-7; D gene: TRBD1; V gene: TRBV6-5; clone size: .; CDR3 DNA: TGTGCCAGCCACAGGGGCTACGAGCAGTACTTC; CDR3 protein: CASHRGYEQYF
J gene: TRBJ2-2; D gene: .; V gene: TRBV5-1; clone size: .; CDR3 DNA: TGCGCCAGCAGCTCACTTGGGCAGGGGAAGGACACCGGGGAGCTGTTTTTT; CDR3 protein: CASSSLGQGKDTGELFF
J gene: TRBJ2-1; D gene: TRBD2; V gene: TRBV6-5; clone size: few; CDR3 DNA: TGTGCCAGCAGTTCCCCATGGCGGGGGGGCGGGAATGAGCAGTTCTTC; CDR3 protein: CASSSPWRGGGNEQFF
J gene: TRBJ2-5; D gene: .; V gene: TRBV7-9; clone size: .; CDR3 DNA: TGTGCCAGCCGTAGGGGGGGAGGAGAGACCCAGTACTTC; CDR3 protein: CASRRGGGETQYF
J gene: TRBJ1-1; D gene: .; V gene: TRBV12-5; clone size: few; CDR3 DNA: TGTGCTAGTGGTGGGGACTGGGGGGACACTGAAGCTTTCTTT; CDR3 protein: CASGGDWGDTEAFF
J gene: TRBJ2-5; D gene: .; V gene: TRBV4-3; clone size: .; CDR3 DNA: TGCGCCAGCAGCCAAGCCCTGAGGGAGACCCAGTACTTC; CDR3 protein: CASSQALRETQYF
J gene: TRBJ2-1; D gene: .; V gene: TRBV5-1; clone size: once; CDR3 DNA: TGCGCCAGCAGCGGGCTGACGTACAATGAGCAGTTCTTC; CDR3 protein: CASSGLTYNEQFF
J gene: TRBJ1-2; D gene: .; V gene: TRBV29-1; clone size: few; CDR3 DNA: TGCAGCGTTCCAAGCGGGACGACATATGGCTACACCTTC; CDR3 protein: CSVPSGTTYGYTF
J gene: TRBJ2-3; D gene: .; V gene: TRBV14; clone size: .; CDR3 DNA: TGTGCCAGCAGCGGCGGGTCTCTCCGAGGCGCAGATACGCAGTATTTT; CDR3 protein: CASSGGSLRGADTQYF
J gene: TRBJ1-1; D gene: .; V gene: TRBV2; clone size: .; CDR3 DNA: TGTGCCAGCAGCGGGAGTGGGGGGGACACTGAAGCTTTCTTT; CDR3 protein: CASSGSGGDTEAFF
J gene: TRBJ1-5; D gene: .; V gene: TRBV4-3; clone size: .; CDR3 DNA: TGCGCCAGCAGCCAAGTTCGTGGGGGCTCGGGTCAGCCCCAGCATTTT; CDR3 protein: CASSQVRGGSGQPQHF
J gene: TRBJ2-4; D gene: TRBD1; V gene: TRBV6-6; clone size: .; CDR3 DNA: TGTGCCAGCAGTCTGGGACAGCCGCCGGCCAAAAACATTCAGTACTTC; CDR3 protein: CASSLGQPPAKNIQYF
J gene: TRBJ2-5; D gene: TRBD2; V gene: TRBV9; clone size: .; CDR3 DNA: TGTGCCAGCAGCGTAGCTCTACGGGGGGGTAACCAAGAGACCCAGTACTTC; CDR3 protein: CASSVALRGGNQETQYF
J gene: TRBJ1-6; D gene: .; V gene: TRBV19; clone size: .; CDR3 DNA: TGTGCCAGTAGTAGCGGGACTTATTCTAATTCACCCCTCCACTTT; CDR3 protein: CASSSGTYSNSPLHF
J gene: TRBJ2-2; D gene: TRBD2; V gene: TRBV11-2; clone size: .; CDR3 DNA: TGTGCCAGCAGCCGGAGCGGGGTGGGCACCGGGGAGCTGTTTTTT; CDR3 protein: CASSRSGVGTGELFF
J gene: TRBJ1-5; D gene: TRBD1; V gene: TRBV11-2; clone size: .; CDR3 DNA: TGTGCCAGCAGCTTAGGTGGGGGACAGGGTGGACAGCCCCAGCATTTT; CDR3 protein: CASSLGGGQGGQPQHF
J gene: TRBJ2-3; D gene: TRBD2; V gene: TRBV5-4; clone size: .; CDR3 DNA: TGTGCCAGCAGCTTGGCCCGGGGGGGGATAGCAGCAGATACGCAGTATTTT; CDR3 protein: CASSLARGGIAADTQYF
J gene: TRBJ2-5; D gene: TRBD2; V gene: TRBV29-1; clone size: .; CDR3 DNA: TGCAGCGTCAATCCGGGGGGTTTGGAGACCCAGTACTTC; CDR3 protein: CSVNPGGLETQYF
J gene: TRBJ2-7; D gene: TRBD2; V gene: TRBV2; clone size: .; CDR3 DNA: TGTGCCAGCAGCCCCGCTAGCGGGCACTCCTACGAGCAGTACTTC; CDR3 protein: CASSPASGHSYEQYF
J gene: TRBJ2-7; D gene: .; V gene: TRBV7-9; clone size: few; CDR3 DNA: TGTGCCAGCAGCTTTTACTACGAGCAGTACTTC; CDR3 protein: CASSFYYEQYF
J gene: TRBJ1-2; D gene: TRBD1; V gene: TRBV7-2; clone size: .; CDR3 DNA: TGTGCCAGCAGCCCCCGGACAGGGAACTATGGCTACACCTTC; CDR3 protein: CASSPRTGNYGYTF
J gene: TRBJ2-7; D gene: .; V gene: TRBV11-2; clone size: once; CDR3 DNA: TGTGCCACCAAACCAGAGGGGACATACTACGAGCAGTACTTC; CDR3 protein: CATKPEGTYYEQYF
J gene: TRBJ1-5; D gene: TRBD1; V gene: TRBV5-8; clone size: .; CDR3 DNA: TGTGCCAGCAGCCCGGGGACAGGGTTAGATCAGCCCCAACATTTT; CDR3 protein: CASSPGTGLDQPQHF
J gene: TRBJ2-6; D gene: .; V gene: TRBV29-1; clone size: .; CDR3 DNA: TGCAGCGTTGTGGGACACGACTCTGGGGCCAACGTCCTGACTTTC; CDR3 protein: CSVVGHDSGANVLTF
J gene: TRBJ1-6; D gene: .; V gene: TRBV7-2; clone size: .; CDR3 DNA: TGTGCCAGCAGCTTCGGACAGAATCCTCATTCACCCCTCCACTTT; CDR3 protein: CASSFGQNPHSPLHF